This passage covers 7 T cell receptor beta chains from one sample sequenced in a study of cytomegalovirus exposure and HLA in healthy donors. Primers included in the PCR were 60 Vbeta and 13 Jbeta primers. Profiled with immunoSEQ multiplex PCR; TCRdb holds only in-frame clones, not every one. Of some 240,000 clones in the sample, around 90% were seen once. Sequencing used PBMCs. These receptors were obtained from a girl aged 2 to 10 in good health and CMV-seronegative.

The rearrangement links TRBV19 to TRBJ1-2; a weak D match, TRBD1 (5 bases). The V end was cut by 8 bases, the J end by 3 bases, with 13 bases between. The CDR3 length is 13 residues. Germline V gene data show CDR1 as LNHDA and CDR2 as SQIVND (reference sequence). CDR3 in amino acids: CASRSQGHYGYTF. As DNA, the CDR3 is TGTGCCAGTCGATCTCAGGGCCACTATGGCTACACCTTC.

The V gene is TRBV25-1, the J gene TRBJ2-7; D gene uncertain. Germline V gene data show CDR1 as MGHDK and CDR2 as SYGVNS. The length of the CDR3 is 14 residues. Trimming took 2 bases from V and 4 from J, leaving 12 bases between them. The chain's CDR3 is CASSERQNPYEQYF. The CDR3 DNA reads as TGTGCCAGCAGTGAACGACAAAACCCTTACGAGCAGTACTTC.

The rearrangement links TRBV5-1 to TRBJ2-2; D is unclear. V lost 0 bases and J 0 bases, leaving 9 bases between the germline ends. CDR1 and CDR2 from the germline V gene are SGHRS and YFSETQ. CDR3 length: 16 residues. CDR3 DNA sequence: TGCGCCAGCAGCTTGGGTCTGGGCGCGAACACCGGGGAGCTGTTTTTT. Amino acids: CASSLGLGANTGELFF.

The chain carries TRBV18 and TRBJ2-1; TRBD2 matches at 8 bases. The V and J ends lost 6 bases and 4 bases, in that order; junction bases with no gene match: 5. Germline loops: CDR1 KGHSH, CDR2 LQKENI. This CDR3 spans 14 amino acids. CDR3 nucleotides: TGTGCCAGCTCGGTAGCGGGACCATACAATGAGCAGTTCTTC. Amino acid sequence: CASSVAGPYNEQFF.

The rearrangement joins TRBV19 to TRBJ1-3, with D unclear. V was shortened by 9 bases and J by 4 bases, with 7 bases between the two germline ends. The CDR3 length is 11 residues. CDR1 LNHDA and CDR2 SQIVND come from the germline V gene (reference sequence). The CDR3: CASWAGNTIYF. CDR3 bases: TGTGCCAGCTGGGCAGGAAACACCATATATTTT.

The chain recombines TRBV7-2 with TRBJ2-1; 7 positions match TRBD1. Germline CDR1 and CDR2: SGHTA and FQGNSA. Germline trimming cut 5 bases from V and 7 bases from J; bases unmatched to any gene: 5. CDR3 size: 13 residues. The CDR3 coding sequence is TGTGCCAGCAGCCTGGGACAGCATAATGAGCAGTTCTTC. Its protein is CASSLGQHNEQFF.

The chain joins TRBV6-1 to TRBJ2-5; D gene uncertain. This CDR3 contains 12 residues. V lost 6 bases and J 2 bases, leaving 7 bases between the germline ends. Looked up from germline, CDR1 is MNHNS and CDR2 is SASEGT. The CDR3 is CASRSLQETQYF. For the CDR3, the DNA is TGTGCCAGCAGGAGCTTACAAGAGACCCAGTACTTC.